The rows below give T cell receptor beta chains drawn from one sample of a study of shared clonotypes between healthy human individuals. Sequencing was performed with immunoSEQ multiplex PCR; in TCRdb, only in-frame clones are kept and a portion is missing. The table shows about 680,000 clones, with approximately 90% occurring only once. Source material: naive CD8+ T cells sorted from blood. The origin of the receptors is a young man in good health. The CDR3 runs from the conserved cysteine through the conserved F or W. A D gene is named only where the DNA matches it firmly. Expanded clones get a size class; other rows say once, few or many, or leave the size out.

J gene | V gene | D gene | clone size | CDR3 protein | CDR3 DNA
TRBJ1-4 | TRBV15 | . | . | CATHLGRTGGEKLFF | TGTGCCACCCACCTCGGACGGACGGGTGGTGAAAAACTGTTTTTT
TRBJ2-1 | TRBV7-9 | . | few | CASSRVLNEQFF | TGTGCCAGCAGCCGGGTGCTCAATGAGCAGTTCTTC
TRBJ2-1 | TRBV11-2 | TRBD2 | . | CASSLAPGGDEQFF | TGTGCCAGCAGCTTAGCGCCTGGGGGGGATGAGCAGTTCTTC
TRBJ2-1 | TRBV27 | . | . | CASSTGIWVLREQFF | TGTGCCAGCAGCACTGGGATTTGGGTTTTACGTGAGCAGTTCTTC
TRBJ2-2 | TRBV28 | . | once | CASSWGPGELFF | TGTGCCAGCAGTTGGGGGCCCGGGGAGCTGTTTTTT
TRBJ2-1 | TRBV27 | TRBD1 | . | CASRRLRNRGLVPSNEQFF | TGTGCCAGCAGACGATTGAGGAACAGGGGGCTAGTTCCTTCCAATGAGCAGTTCTTC
TRBJ2-1 | TRBV29-1 | . | . | CSVEVPSAGYEQFF | TGCAGCGTTGAAGTCCCTAGCGCAGGATATGAGCAGTTCTTC
TRBJ2-5 | TRBV6-6 | . | . | CASSLGGGGETQYF | TGTGCCAGCAGTTTAGGAGGAGGCGGAGAGACCCAGTACTTC
TRBJ2-2 | TRBV29-1 | TRBD2 | . | CSVEGLAGDTGELFF | TGCAGCGTTGAAGGCCTAGCGGGAGACACCGGGGAGCTGTTTTTT
TRBJ2-7 | TRBV28 | TRBD2 | . | CASSGLAGRHEQYF | TGTGCCAGCAGCGGACTAGCGGGACGTCACGAGCAGTACTTC
TRBJ1-1 | TRBV7-2 | . | . | CASSLAVYKGSAEAFF | TGTGCCAGCAGCTTAGCGGTTTATAAGGGTAGCGCTGAAGCTTTCTTT
TRBJ2-1 | TRBV7-9 | . | . | CASSLMTAGEQFF | TGTGCCAGCAGTTTAATGACGGCGGGTGAGCAGTTCTTC
TRBJ2-4 | TRBV27 | . | once | CASSLLQVPNIQYF | TGTGCCAGCAGTTTGCTACAGGTTCCAAACATTCAGTACTTC
TRBJ1-2 | TRBV11-2 | . | . | CASSQGLQLAYGYTF | TGTGCCAGCAGTCAAGGATTACAGCTAGCCTATGGCTACACCTTC
TRBJ2-2 | TRBV5-4 | . | once | CASSLSGELFF | TGTGCCAGCAGCTTGTCCGGGGAGCTGTTTTTT
TRBJ2-1 | TRBV10-3 | . | . | CAISAANSYNEQFF | TGTGCCATCAGCGCTGCAAACTCCTACAATGAGCAGTTCTTC
TRBJ2-3 | TRBV7-9 | TRBD2 | once | CASGTSVGDTQYF | TGTGCCAGCGGGACTAGCGTAGGAGATACGCAGTATTTT
TRBJ2-1 | TRBV4-1 | . | . | CASSLYEAGVDEQFF | TGCGCCAGCAGCCTCTATGAAGCAGGGGTGGATGAGCAGTTCTTC
TRBJ1-1 | TRBV7-8 | TRBD1 | . | CASSQRGQPNTEAFF | TGTGCCAGCAGCCAACGGGGACAGCCAAACACTGAAGCTTTCTTT
TRBJ2-7 | TRBV5-8 | TRBD2 | . | CASSLVGEGPYEQYF | TGTGCCAGCAGCTTGGTGGGGGAGGGGCCCTACGAGCAGTACTTC
TRBJ2-7 | TRBV4-1 | . | . | CASSQDPGPYEQYF | TGCGCCAGCAGCCAAGATCCGGGGCCCTACGAGCAGTACTTC
TRBJ2-1 | TRBV29-1 | TRBD2 | . | CSVDFASGRFNEQFF | TGCAGCGTTGATTTTGCTAGCGGGAGGTTCAATGAGCAGTTCTTC
TRBJ2-5 | TRBV27 | . | . | CASREPGQETQYF | TGTGCCAGCAGGGAACCGGGACAAGAGACCCAGTACTTC
TRBJ2-7 | TRBV5-1 | . | few | CASSLTWPGRYEQYF | TGCGCCAGCAGCCTCACGTGGCCCGGGAGATACGAGCAGTACTTC